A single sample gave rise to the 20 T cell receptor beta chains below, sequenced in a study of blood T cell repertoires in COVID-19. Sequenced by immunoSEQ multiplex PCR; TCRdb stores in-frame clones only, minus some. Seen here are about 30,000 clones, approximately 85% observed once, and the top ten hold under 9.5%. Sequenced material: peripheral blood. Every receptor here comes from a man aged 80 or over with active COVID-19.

CDR3 loop: CASSLEGRLETQYF. The CDR3 DNA reads as TGTGCCAGCAGCTTGGAAGGCAGGCTGGAGACCCAGTACTTC. The chain uses TRBV5-5 and TRBJ2-5; D not resolved. Germline CDR1 reads SGHKS; CDR2 reads YYEKEE (reference sequence). This CDR3 comprises 14 residues. The V gene lost 0 bases and the J gene lost 5 bases, with 11 bases spanning the gap.

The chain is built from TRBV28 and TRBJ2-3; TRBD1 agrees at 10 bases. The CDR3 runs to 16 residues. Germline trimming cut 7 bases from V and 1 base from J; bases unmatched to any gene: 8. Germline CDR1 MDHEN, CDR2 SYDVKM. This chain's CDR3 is CASNSFGQGGTDTQYF. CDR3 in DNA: TGTGCCAGCAACAGTTTTGGACAGGGGGGCACAGATACGCAGTATTTT.

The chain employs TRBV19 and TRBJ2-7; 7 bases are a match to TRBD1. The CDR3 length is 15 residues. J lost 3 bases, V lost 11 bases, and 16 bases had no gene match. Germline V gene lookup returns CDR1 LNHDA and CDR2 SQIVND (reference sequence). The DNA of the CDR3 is TGTGCCTTACGGCTACAGGGGACAACTTGCTACGAGCAGTACTTC. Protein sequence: CALRLQGTTCYEQYF.

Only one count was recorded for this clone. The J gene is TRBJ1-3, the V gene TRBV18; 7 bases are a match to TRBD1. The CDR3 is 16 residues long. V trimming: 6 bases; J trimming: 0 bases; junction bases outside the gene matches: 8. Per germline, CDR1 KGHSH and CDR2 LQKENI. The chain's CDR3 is CASSPRRDSSGNTIYF. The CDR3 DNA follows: TGTGCCAGCTCCCCCAGGCGGGACAGCTCTGGAAACACCATATATTTT.

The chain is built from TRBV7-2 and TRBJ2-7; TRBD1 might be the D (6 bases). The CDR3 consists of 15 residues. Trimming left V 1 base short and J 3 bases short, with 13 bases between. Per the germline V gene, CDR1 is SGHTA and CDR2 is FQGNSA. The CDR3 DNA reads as TGTGCCAGCAGCTTAGTAGGGCAGGGGTTCTACGAGCAGTACTTC. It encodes CASSLVGQGFYEQYF.

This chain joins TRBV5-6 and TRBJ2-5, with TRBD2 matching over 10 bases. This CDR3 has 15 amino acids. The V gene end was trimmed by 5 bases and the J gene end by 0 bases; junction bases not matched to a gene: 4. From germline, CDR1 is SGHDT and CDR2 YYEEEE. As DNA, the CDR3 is TGTGCCAGCAGTTCCGGGACTAGCGACCAAGAGACCCAGTACTTC. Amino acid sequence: CASSSGTSDQETQYF.

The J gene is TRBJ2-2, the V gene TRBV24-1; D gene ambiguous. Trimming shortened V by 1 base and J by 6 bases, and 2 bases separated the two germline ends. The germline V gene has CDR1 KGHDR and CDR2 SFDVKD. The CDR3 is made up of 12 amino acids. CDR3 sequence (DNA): TGTGCCACCAGTGATTTCGCCGGGGAGCTGTTTTTT. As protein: CATSDFAGELFF.

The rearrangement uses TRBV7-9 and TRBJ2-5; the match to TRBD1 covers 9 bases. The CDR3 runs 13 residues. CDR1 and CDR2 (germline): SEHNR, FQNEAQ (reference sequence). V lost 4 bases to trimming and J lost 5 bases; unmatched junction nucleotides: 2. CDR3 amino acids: CASSYRGLETQYF. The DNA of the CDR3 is TGTGCCAGCAGCTACAGGGGGCTGGAGACCCAGTACTTC.

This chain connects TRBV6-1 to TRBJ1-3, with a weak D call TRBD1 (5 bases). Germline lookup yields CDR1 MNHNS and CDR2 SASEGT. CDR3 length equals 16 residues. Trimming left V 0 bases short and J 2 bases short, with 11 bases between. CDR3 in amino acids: CASSEAGVSAGNTIYF. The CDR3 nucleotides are TGTGCCAGCAGTGAAGCAGGGGTATCAGCTGGAAACACCATATATTTT.

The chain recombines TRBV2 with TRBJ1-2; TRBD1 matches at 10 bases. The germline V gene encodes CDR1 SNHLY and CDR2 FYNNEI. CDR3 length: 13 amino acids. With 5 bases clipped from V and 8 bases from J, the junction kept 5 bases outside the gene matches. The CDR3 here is CASSSDRGYGYTF. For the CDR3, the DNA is TGTGCCAGCAGTTCGGACAGGGGGTACGGCTACACCTTC.

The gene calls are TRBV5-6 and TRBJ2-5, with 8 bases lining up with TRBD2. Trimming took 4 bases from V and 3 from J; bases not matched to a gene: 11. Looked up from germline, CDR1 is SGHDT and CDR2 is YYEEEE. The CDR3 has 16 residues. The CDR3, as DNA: TGTGCCAGCAGCCCGGGACTAGGGTCTGGTGAAGAGACCCAGTACTTC. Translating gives CASSPGLGSGEETQYF.

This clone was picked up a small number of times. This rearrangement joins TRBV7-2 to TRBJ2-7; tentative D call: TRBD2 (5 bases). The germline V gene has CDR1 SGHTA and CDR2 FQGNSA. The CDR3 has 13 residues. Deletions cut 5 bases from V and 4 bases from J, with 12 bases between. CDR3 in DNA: TGTGCCAGCAGCCCCGTCCGGGGTTACGAGCAGTACTTC. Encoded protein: CASSPVRGYEQYF.

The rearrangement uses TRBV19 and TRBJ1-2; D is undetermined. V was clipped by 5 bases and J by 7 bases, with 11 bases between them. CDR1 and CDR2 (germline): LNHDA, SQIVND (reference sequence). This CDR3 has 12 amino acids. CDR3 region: CASSWERGGYTF. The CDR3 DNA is TGTGCCAGTAGTTGGGAACGGGGTGGCTACACCTTC. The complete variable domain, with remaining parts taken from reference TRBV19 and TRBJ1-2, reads DGGITQSPKYLFRKEGQNVTLSCEQNLNHDAMYWYRQDPGQGLRLIYYSQIVNDFQKGDIAEGYSVSREKKESFPLTVTSAQKNPTAFYLCASSWERGGYTFGSGTRLTVV.

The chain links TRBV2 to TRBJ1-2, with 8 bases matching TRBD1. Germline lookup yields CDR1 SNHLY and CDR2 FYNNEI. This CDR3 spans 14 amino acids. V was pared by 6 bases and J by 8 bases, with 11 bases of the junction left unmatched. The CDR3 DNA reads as TGTGCCAGCAGGTCCGGGACAGGAAGAAGGGGCTACACCTTC. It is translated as CASRSGTGRRGYTF.

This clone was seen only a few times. This chain's CDR3 is CASSLARLASTDTQYF. In nucleotides, the CDR3 is TGTGCCAGCAGCTTAGCCCGGCTAGCGAGCACAGATACGCAGTATTTT. The chain combines TRBV7-6 with TRBJ2-3; possibly TRBD2 for D (6 bases). Looked up from germline, CDR1 is SGHVS and CDR2 is FNYEAQ. Trimming removed 0 bases from V and 0 bases from J, with 10 bases in between. There are 16 residues in the CDR3. Full variable domain (outside the CDR3, taken from reference TRBV7-6 and TRBJ2-3): GAGVSQSPRYKVTKRGQDVALRCDPISGHVSLYWYRQALGQGPEFLTYFNYEAQQDKSGLPNDRFSAERPEGSISTLTIQRTEQRDSAMYRCASSLARLASTDTQYFGPGTRLTVL.

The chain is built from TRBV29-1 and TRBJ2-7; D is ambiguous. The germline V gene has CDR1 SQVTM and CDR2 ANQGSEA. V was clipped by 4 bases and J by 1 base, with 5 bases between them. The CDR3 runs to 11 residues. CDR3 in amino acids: CSVVESYEQYF. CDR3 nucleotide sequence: TGCAGCGTTGTGGAGTCCTACGAGCAGTACTTC.

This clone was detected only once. The CDR3 sequence: CSVVPDSLYGYTF. In DNA form, the CDR3 reads TGCAGCGTTGTGCCGGACAGCCTCTATGGCTACACCTTC. V usage is TRBV29-1 and J usage is TRBJ1-2; tentative D call: TRBD1 (6 bases). The CDR3 contains 13 residues. Germline CDR1 and CDR2: SQVTM and ANQGSEA. V lost 4 bases and J 4 bases, leaving 13 bases between the germline ends.

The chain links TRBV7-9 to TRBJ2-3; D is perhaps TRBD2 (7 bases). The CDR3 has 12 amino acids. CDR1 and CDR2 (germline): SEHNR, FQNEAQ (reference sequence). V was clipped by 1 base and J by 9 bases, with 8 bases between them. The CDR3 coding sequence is TGTGCCAGCAGCTTAGAGGGGGGGACGCAGTATTTT. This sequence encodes CASSLEGGTQYF.

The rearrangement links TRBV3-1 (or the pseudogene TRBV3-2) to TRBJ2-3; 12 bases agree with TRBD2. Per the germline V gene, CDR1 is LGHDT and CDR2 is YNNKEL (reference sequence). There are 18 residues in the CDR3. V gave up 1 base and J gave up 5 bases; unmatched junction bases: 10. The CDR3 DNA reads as TGTGCCAGCAGCCAAGCCCCGCTAGCGGGGGGGCCTTTAGATACGCAGTATTTT. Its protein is CASSQAPLAGGPLDTQYF.

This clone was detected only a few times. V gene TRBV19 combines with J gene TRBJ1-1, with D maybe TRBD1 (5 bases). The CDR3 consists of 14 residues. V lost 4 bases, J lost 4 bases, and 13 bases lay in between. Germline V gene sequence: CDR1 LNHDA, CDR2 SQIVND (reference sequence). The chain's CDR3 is CASSTGTPLTEAFF. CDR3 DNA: TGTGCCAGTAGTACCGGGACTCCTCTCACTGAAGCTTTCTTT.